The present entry profiles one T cell receptor beta chain with its context. Antigen: not known. This entry belongs to a study of CXCR3-negative and CXCR3-positive naive CD8 T cells. General observations from the study: CD5 surface expression was similar among naive subsets, and TCR strength was estimated by inference from TRB CDR3 properties. Memory CD8+ cells showed much lower diversity, while both naive subsets displayed comparably high diversity.

The method, 5' RACE with UMI labels, was used to prepare the TRB cDNA libraries. TCRdb reprocessed the 5' RACE reads and reports one entry per CDR3 protein, with no DNA. The repertoire table contains 45,000 to 55,000 distinct CDR3 sequences. This CDR3 is built from 15 residues. The germline CDR1 and CDR2 sequences are SQVTM and ANQGSEA. Sample: memory CD8+ T cells from blood. The rearrangement links TRBV29-1 to TRBJ2-1; as DNA is missing, the TRBD2 call by TCRdb cannot be tested. This TCR was recovered from a human donor in good health. Some clones in this sample may be carry-over from other donors' samples. CDR3 sequence: CSATEGSSSYNEQFF.